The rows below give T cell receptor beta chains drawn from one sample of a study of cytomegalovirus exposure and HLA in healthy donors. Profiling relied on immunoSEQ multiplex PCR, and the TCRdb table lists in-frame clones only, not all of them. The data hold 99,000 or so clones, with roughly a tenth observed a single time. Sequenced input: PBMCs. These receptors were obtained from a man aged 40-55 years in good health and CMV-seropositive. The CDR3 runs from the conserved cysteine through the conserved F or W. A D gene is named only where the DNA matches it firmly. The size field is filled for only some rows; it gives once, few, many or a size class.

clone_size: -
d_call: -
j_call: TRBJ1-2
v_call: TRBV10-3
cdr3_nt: TGTGCCATCAGTGACAGGGGCTATGGCTACACCTTC
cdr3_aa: CAISDRGYGYTF

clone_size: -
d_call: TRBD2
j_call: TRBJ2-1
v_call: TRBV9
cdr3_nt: TGTGCCAGCAGTGGATCGATGACTAGCGCAGACAATGAGCAGTTCTTC
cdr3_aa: CASSGSMTSADNEQFF

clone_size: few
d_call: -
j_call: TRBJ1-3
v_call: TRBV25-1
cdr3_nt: TGTGCCAGCAGTGATTTCACAGGGACTGGAAACACCATATATTTT
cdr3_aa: CASSDFTGTGNTIYF

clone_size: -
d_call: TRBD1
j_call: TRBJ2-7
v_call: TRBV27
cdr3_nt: TGTGCCAGCAGCATGGGACAGGGATTCTACGAGCAGTACTTC
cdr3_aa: CASSMGQGFYEQYF

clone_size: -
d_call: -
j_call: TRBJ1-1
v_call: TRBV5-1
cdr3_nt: TGCGCCAGCAGCTTGGGACAGACCGTGAACACTGAAGCTTTCTTT
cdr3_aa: CASSLGQTVNTEAFF

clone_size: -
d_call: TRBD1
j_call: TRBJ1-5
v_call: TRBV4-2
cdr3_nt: TGTGCCAGCAGCCAAGAGGGACAGGGGGGGCAGCCCCAGCATTTT
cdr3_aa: CASSQEGQGGQPQHF

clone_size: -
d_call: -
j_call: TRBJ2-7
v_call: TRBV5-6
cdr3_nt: TGTGCCAGCAGCCCGGGGGACTTCGGGCCCCCGAAGCAGTACTTC
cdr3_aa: CASSPGDFGPPKQYF

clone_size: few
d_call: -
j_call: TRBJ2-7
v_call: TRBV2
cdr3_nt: TGTGCCAGCAGTGAAGGCGGGACGAGCTCCTACGAGCAGTACTTC
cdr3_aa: CASSEGGTSSYEQYF

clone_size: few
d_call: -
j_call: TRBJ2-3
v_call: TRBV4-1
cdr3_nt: TGCGCCAGCAGCCTACAGAGTAGCGGAGCCCCCGGTACGCAGTATTTT
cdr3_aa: CASSLQSSGAPGTQYF

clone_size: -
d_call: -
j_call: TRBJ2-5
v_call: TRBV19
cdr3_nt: TGTGCCAGTAGTCCTGAAGTGAGGGAGACCCAGTACTTC
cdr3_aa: CASSPEVRETQYF

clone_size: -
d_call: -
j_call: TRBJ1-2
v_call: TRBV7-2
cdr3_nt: TGTGCCAGCAGCCCCGACGGGGGAAACTATGGCTACACCTTC
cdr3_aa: CASSPDGGNYGYTF

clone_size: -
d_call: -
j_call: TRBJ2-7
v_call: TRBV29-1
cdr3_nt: TGCAGCGTTGAAGACGGAGTAGGGGGTACCTACGAGCAGTACTTC
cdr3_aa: CSVEDGVGGTYEQYF

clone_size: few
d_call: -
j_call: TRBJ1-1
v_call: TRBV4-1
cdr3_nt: TGCGCCAGCAGCCAAGGGTCGTACAGGGCGAACACTGAAGCTTTCTTT
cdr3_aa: CASSQGSYRANTEAFF

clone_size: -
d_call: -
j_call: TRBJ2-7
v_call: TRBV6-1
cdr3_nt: TGTGCCAGCAGTGAAGGTACTCGCTCCTACGAGCAGTACTTC
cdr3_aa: CASSEGTRSYEQYF

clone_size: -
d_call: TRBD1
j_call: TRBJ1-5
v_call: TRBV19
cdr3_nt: TGTGCCAGTAGTAAGGACAGGTCTAGCAATCAGCCCCAGCATTTT
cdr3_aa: CASSKDRSSNQPQHF

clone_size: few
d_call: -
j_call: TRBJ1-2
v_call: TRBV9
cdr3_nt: TGTGCCAGCAGCGTAGCTCCGGACAGTATTGGTGGCTACACCTTC
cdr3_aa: CASSVAPDSIGGYTF

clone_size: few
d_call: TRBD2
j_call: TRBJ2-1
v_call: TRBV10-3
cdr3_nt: TGTGCCATCAGTGGAGGGGAGACTAGCGGCGACAATGAGCAGTTCTTC
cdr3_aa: CAISGGETSGDNEQFF

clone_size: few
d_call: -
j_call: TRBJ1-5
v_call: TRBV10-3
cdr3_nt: TGTGCCATCAGTGATAGCTCCCAGCCCCAGCATTTT
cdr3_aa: CAISDSSQPQHF

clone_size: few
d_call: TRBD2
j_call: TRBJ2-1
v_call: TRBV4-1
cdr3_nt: TGCGCCAGCAGCCAAGAGGTGGCGGGAGTCCCCCGGTACAATGAGCAGTTCTTC
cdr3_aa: CASSQEVAGVPRYNEQFF

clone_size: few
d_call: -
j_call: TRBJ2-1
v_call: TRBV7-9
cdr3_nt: TGTGCCAGCAGCTTCGGTGGAAGAGGATACTACAATGAGCAGTTCTTC
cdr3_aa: CASSFGGRGYYNEQFF

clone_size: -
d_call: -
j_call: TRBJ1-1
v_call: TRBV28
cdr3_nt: TGTGCCAGCGGCTTCCGACAGTCCACTGAAGCTTTCTTT
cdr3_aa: CASGFRQSTEAFF

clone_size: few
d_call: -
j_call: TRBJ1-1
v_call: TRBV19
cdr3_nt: TGTGCCAGTAGTCGTCAGTCATTCAACACTGAAGCTTTCTTT
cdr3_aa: CASSRQSFNTEAFF

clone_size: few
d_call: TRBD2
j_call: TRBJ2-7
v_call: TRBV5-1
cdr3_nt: TGCGCCAGCAGCTGGACTAGCGGGATCTCCTACGAGCAGTACTTC
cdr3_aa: CASSWTSGISYEQYF

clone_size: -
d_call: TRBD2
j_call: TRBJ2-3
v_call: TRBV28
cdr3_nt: TGTGCCAGCAGTACCCCTTTTGGACTAGCGGGAGGTGTAACAGATACGCAGTATTTT
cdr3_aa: CASSTPFGLAGGVTDTQYF

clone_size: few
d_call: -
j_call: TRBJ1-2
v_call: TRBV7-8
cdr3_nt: TGTGCCAGCAGCTTAGTTACAGTCTATGGCTACACCTTC
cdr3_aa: CASSLVTVYGYTF

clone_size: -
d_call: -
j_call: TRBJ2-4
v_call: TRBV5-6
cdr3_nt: TGTGCCAGCAGCTTGACTAGCAGACTAGCCAAAAACATTCAGTACTTC
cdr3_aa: CASSLTSRLAKNIQYF

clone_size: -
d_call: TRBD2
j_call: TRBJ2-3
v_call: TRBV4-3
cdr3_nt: TGCGCCAGCAGCCAGAAGACTAGCGGGAGGGCCACGAGCACAGATACGCAGTATTTT
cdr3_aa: CASSQKTSGRATSTDTQYF

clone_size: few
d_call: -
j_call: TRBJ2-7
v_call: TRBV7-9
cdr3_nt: TGTGCCAGCAGCTTACCTCGACTAGGGACCTACGAGCAGTACTTC
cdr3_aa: CASSLPRLGTYEQYF

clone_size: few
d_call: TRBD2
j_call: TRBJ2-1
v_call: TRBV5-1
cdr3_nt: TGCGCCAGCAGCCCAATTTCCGGGACTAGCGGGGGGAGGCATGAGCAGTTCTTC
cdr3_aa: CASSPISGTSGGRHEQFF

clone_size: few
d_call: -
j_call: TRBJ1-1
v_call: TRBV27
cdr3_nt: TGTGCCAGCAGTTTGCAGGGGTTGGGCACTGAAGCTTTCTTT
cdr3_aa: CASSLQGLGTEAFF

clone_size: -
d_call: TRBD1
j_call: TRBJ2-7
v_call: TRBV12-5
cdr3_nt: TGTGCTAGTGGTTTGTGGCCCCAGGGGGTATTGTACGAGCAGTACTTC
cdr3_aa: CASGLWPQGVLYEQYF

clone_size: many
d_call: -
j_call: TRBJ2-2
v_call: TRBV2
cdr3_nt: TGTGCCAGCAGTGAACAGCGGTTGCTGAACACCGGGGAGCTGTTTTTT
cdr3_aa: CASSEQRLLNTGELFF